These 9 T cell receptor beta chains were all obtained from the same sample, sequenced in a study of T cells in Graves' hyperthyroidism and ophthalmopathy. RNA transcripts served as the template for amplifying TCR beta CDR3 regions. Carried out on the TCR CDR3, a first-round RT-PCR used the HTBI primer set. TCRdb used MiXCR to reprocess the multiplex PCR reads, holding one entry per CDR3 protein. This table holds about 400,000 distinct CDR3 sequences, under 15% found once. Sequencing was performed on blood. The receptors shown here come from a woman aged 25 to 39 with Graves' hyperthyroidism.

This clonotype came up a few times. This rearrangement joins TRBV5-1 to TRBJ2-2; D tentatively fits TRBD1 or TRBD2 (5 bases each). Trimming pared 3 bases from V and 4 bases from J, leaving 16 bases between. There are 16 residues in the CDR3. Germline V gene lookup returns CDR1 SGHRS and CDR2 YFSETQ. CDR3 nucleotide sequence: TGCGCCAGCAGCTCAGGGACCAGACCACGCACCGGGGAGCTGTTTTTT. It codes for CASSSGTRPRTGELFF.

This clonotype was seen at least ten times. The chain combines TRBV30 with TRBJ2-1; no firm D call. V dropped 2 bases and J dropped 1 base, with 12 bases sitting between them. The germline V gene has CDR1 GTSNPN and CDR2 SVGIG (reference sequence). The CDR3 totals 15 residues. CDR3 coding DNA: TGTGCCTGGAGTCGGACGGGCCGTTCCTACAATGAGCAGTTCTTC. Its protein is CAWSRTGRSYNEQFF.

The CDR3 region has the DNA TGTGCCAGCAGTTTTACTAGCGCGAAACACTACGAGCAGTACTTC. Its translation is CASSFTSAKHYEQYF. The chain links TRBV3-1 to TRBJ2-7; TRBD2 agrees at 7 bases. CDR3 size: 15 residues. Germline-derived CDR1 and CDR2 are LGHDT and YNNKEL (reference sequence). The V gene end was trimmed by 6 bases and the J gene end by 3 bases; junction bases not matched to a gene: 11.

V usage is TRBV7-2 and J usage is TRBJ1-2, with 8 positions matching TRBD1. Germline CDR1 is SGHTA and CDR2 is FQGNSA. With 5 bases clipped from V and 6 bases from J, the junction kept 8 bases outside the gene matches. The CDR3 has 14 residues. Here the CDR3 DNA reads TGTGCCAGCAGCCCAACGAGGACAGGGAATGGCTACACCTTC. Translated: CASSPTRTGNGYTF.

This clonotype was found many times. The CDR3 is CASSLDRGPYEQYF. As DNA, the CDR3 is TGTGCCAGCAGTTTGGACAGGGGCCCCTACGAGCAGTACTTC. The chain has TRBV28 and TRBJ2-7; 9 nucleotides align to TRBD1. Germline V CDR1 and CDR2: MDHEN, SYDVKM. The CDR3 length is 14 residues. V was pared by 3 bases and J by 2 bases, with 2 bases of the junction left unmatched.

This clonotype was counted at least ten times. The chain has TRBV2 and TRBJ2-3; weak D call: TRBD2 (5 bases). This CDR3 has 14 amino acids. The V end was cut by 7 bases, the J end by 0 bases, with 11 bases between. Germline CDR1 reads SNHLY; CDR2 reads FYNNEI. In DNA, the CDR3 is TGTGCCAGCATCGAGGGAGAGAGCACAGATACGCAGTATTTT. Protein product: CASIEGESTDTQYF. Full variable domain (missing parts from reference TRBV2 and TRBJ2-3): EPEVTQTPSHQVTQMGQEVILRCVPISNHLYFYWYRQILGQKVEFLVSFYNNEISEKSEIFDDQFSVERPDGSNFTLKIRSTKLEDSAMYFCASIEGESTDTQYFGPGTRLTVL.

This clonotype was seen only a few times. The rearrangement joins TRBV3-1 to TRBJ1-3, with D hard to call. CDR3 length: 13 residues. Trimming cost V 1 base and J 4 bases, with 5 bases left between them. Per the germline V gene, CDR1 is LGHDT and CDR2 is YNNKEL (reference sequence). The CDR3: CASSQVGGNTIYF. As DNA, the CDR3 is TGTGCCAGCAGCCAAGTCGGGGGAAACACCATATATTTT.

The J gene is TRBJ1-1, the V gene TRBV24-1; 9 positions agree with TRBD1. V was pared by 4 bases and J by 5 bases, with 7 bases of the junction left unmatched. Germline V CDR1 and CDR2: KGHDR, SFDVKD. The CDR3 is 15 residues long. DNA of the CDR3: TGTGCCACCAGTGAGACGGGGACAGGGAAAACTGAAGCTTTCTTT. Protein product: CATSETGTGKTEAFF.

This chain uses TRBV7-2 with TRBJ2-7; a weak D match, TRBD1 (6 bases). Germline assignment: CDR1 SGHTA and CDR2 FQGNSA. The CDR3 runs 15 residues. V was pared by 1 base and J by 0 bases, with 10 bases between. The CDR3 coding sequence is TGTGCCAGCAGCTTAGGACAGGCGAGCTCCTACGAGCAGTACTTC. Its protein product is CASSLGQASSYEQYF. Complete variable domain (other parts from reference TRBV7-2 and TRBJ2-7): GAGVSQSPSNKVTEKGKDVELRCDPISGHTALYWYRQSLGQGLEFLIYFQGNSAPDKSGLPSDRFSAERTGGSVSTLTIQRTQQEDSAVYLCASSLGQASSYEQYFGPGTRLTVT.